The 18 T cell receptor beta chains below all came from one sample that was sequenced in a study of tumor and adjacent non-tumor tissue in lung cancer. RNA was extracted from bulk tissue without any cell sorting. The normal lung tissue was taken more than 3 cm from the tumor edge. Three rounds of nested PCR, following a modified ARM-PCR protocol, produced the TCRbeta library. TCRdb re-called the multiplex PCR reads with MiXCR, one entry per CDR3 protein. Of 80,000 to 100,000 distinct CDR3 sequences listed, about 80% are singletons. The sample comprised distant non-tumor lung tissue. The receptors were gathered from a man aged 60 to 75 with small cell lung cancer.

The chain employs TRBV4-1 and TRBJ2-3; D is unresolved. The CDR3 is made up of 14 amino acids. V lost 1 base to trimming and J lost 6 bases, with 11 bases between them. In germline, CDR1 is MGHRA, CDR2 YSYEKL. This chain's CDR3 is CASSQVELFDTQYF. CDR3 nucleotides: TGCGCCAGCAGCCAAGTCGAACTATTCGATACGCAGTATTTT.

The V call is TRBV2, the J call TRBJ2-2; TRBD1 matches 9 bases. Looked up from germline, CDR1 is SNHLY and CDR2 is FYNNEI. This CDR3 has 15 amino acids. V lost 10 bases and J lost 9; bases outside the gene matches: 15. Here the CDR3 DNA reads TGTGCCACCCGATCAGGGACAGGGAGGACCAGGGAGCTGTTTTTT. It is translated as CATRSGTGRTRELFF.

By proportion, this clonotype is medium-sized. CDR3 in DNA: TGTGCCAGTCACAGGGTGCGGCCGACCAAGCAGTACTTC. Protein: CASHRVRPTKQYF. V is TRBV6-6 and J is TRBJ2-7; perhaps TRBD1 as D (6 bases). Trimming stripped 9 bases from V and 8 bases from J, with 20 bases between. Germline CDR1 MNHNY, CDR2 SVGAGI (reference sequence). The CDR3 has 13 residues.

About this clonotype itself: At one end the junction does not follow the germline gene, possibly because of a read error. The chain combines TRBV24-1 with TRBJ2-1; 8 bases are shared with TRBD2. The CDR3 has 15 residues. Germline V gene sequence: CDR1 KGHDR, CDR2 SFDVKD. CDR3: CDTSDPSGSGNEQFF. The DNA of the CDR3 is TGTGACACCAGTGACCCAAGCGGGAGTGGGAATGAGCAGTTCTTC.

Notes on this clonotype: One end of the junction fails to match germline, which may point to a read error. The rearrangement joins TRBV4-1 to TRBJ2-6; D is possibly TRBD1 (5 bases). There are 18 residues in the CDR3. Germline V gene data show CDR1 as MGHRA and CDR2 as YSYEKL. The CDR3: CASSQVRGFIVGANVLTF. CDR3 coding DNA: TGCGCCAGCAGCCAAGTCCGTGGATTCATAGTAGGGGCCAACGTCCTGACATTC.

There are a few counts of this clonotype. Possible read error: a much larger clone is one base away. This chain connects TRBV6-1 to TRBJ2-3; D unresolved. V dropped 3 bases and J dropped 0 bases, with 10 bases sitting between them. CDR3 size: 15 residues. Looked up from germline, CDR1 is MNHNS and CDR2 is SASEGT. CDR3 in DNA: TGTGCCAGCAGTGAGCTAGTGGGGAGCACAGATACGCAGTATTTT. Protein product: CASSELVGSTDTQYF.

A word on this clonotype: Germline is not matched at one junction end, which may reflect a read error. The CDR3 loop is CGSSYSTWGLADNEQFF. The CDR3 DNA sequence: TGTGGCAGCAGTTACTCAACCTGGGGGCTAGCGGACAATGAGCAGTTCTTC. The chain recombines TRBV6-5 with TRBJ2-1, with a tentative D call TRBD2 (7 bases). Germline-derived CDR1 and CDR2 are MNHEY and SVGAGI. This CDR3 is built from 17 residues.

This clonotype is a singleton in its sample. It is likely a read error, because the conserved phenylalanine at the end of the CDR3 is missing. The CDR3 region has the DNA TGTACCAGCAGCTGGACAGCAGGCACAGATGCGCAGTATTCT. The encoded protein is CTSSWTAGTDAQYS. The V gene is TRBV11-2, the J gene TRBJ2-3, with D perhaps matching TRBD1 (6 bases). Per the germline V gene, CDR1 is SGHAT and CDR2 is FQNNGV. The CDR3 runs 14 residues.

In regard to this clonotype: The junction differs from germline at one of its ends, possibly a read error. This rearrangement joins TRBV4-2 to TRBJ2-2; a weak D match, TRBD2 (5 bases). The CDR3 consists of 16 residues. Germline assignment: CDR1 LGHNA and CDR2 YNFKEQ. CDR3 region: CTSSQGGGGFTGELFF. The DNA for the CDR3 is TGTACCAGCAGCCAAGGAGGTGGTGGATTCACCGGGGAGCTGTTTTTT.

In its sample, this clonotype was seen a few times. J is TRBJ2-3 and V is TRBV30, with TRBD1 matching 8 bases. Germline-derived CDR1 and CDR2 are GTSNPN and SVGIG (reference sequence). The J segment lost 2 bases and the V segment lost 2 bases, leaving 6 bases of the junction unmatched. CDR3 size: 15 residues. Here the CDR3 DNA reads TGTGCCTGGAGTACGGGGGACAGGATCACAGATACGCAGTATTTT. This encodes CAWSTGDRITDTQYF.

A note on this clonotype: A junction end diverges from the germline sequence, so it may reflect a read error. The DNA of the CDR3 is TGTGCCATCAGCTTGGGGATGGGACATGGGCTAGCCAAAAACATTCAGTACTTC. It is translated as CAISLGMGHGLAKNIQYF. This rearrangement joins TRBV11-2 to TRBJ2-4, with TRBD1 as a possible D gene (6 bases). CDR1 is SGHAT, CDR2 FQNNGV, per germline. The CDR3 extends over 18 amino acids.

The CDR3 is CASNPMGYGNTEAFF. CDR3 in DNA: TGTGCCAGTAACCCTATGGGGTACGGGAACACTGAAGCTTTCTTT. The chain combines TRBV6-1 with TRBJ1-1, with D unclear. CDR1 MNHNS and CDR2 SASEGT come from the germline V gene. The ends were cut back, 9 bases at V and 1 base at J, with 18 bases in the middle. The CDR3 sequence is 15 residues long.

Note on this clonotype: Without the conserved terminal phenylalanine or tryptophan, this CDR3 likely stems from a read error. It is unclear where the CDR3 begins or ends on the DNA, so no DNA is shown, and the CDR3 is as TCRdb lists it. This rearrangement joins TRBV6-1 to TRBJ2-7; TRBD2 reflects the table's D call only, with no check against the DNA. Germline assignment: CDR1 MNHNS and CDR2 SASEGT. A total of 14 residues make up the CDR3, ends included. The CDR3 reads CASSVLVTPYEQYL.

Turning to this clonotype: The CDR3 does not end in the conserved phenylalanine or tryptophan, so this is likely a read error. No DNA is shown, since the ends of the CDR3 on it are uncertain; the CDR3 is the one TCRdb lists. This chain connects TRBV29-1 to TRBJ2-2; the D call TRBD2 from the table was never checked on the DNA. Per the germline V gene, CDR1 is SQVTM and CDR2 is ANQGSEA. The CDR3 spans 13 amino acids, including both terminal residues. The CDR3 reads CSVWDYQTGELFY.

V gene TRBV6-5 combines with J gene TRBJ2-1; D call uncertain. This CDR3 contains 15 residues. Germline loops: CDR1 MNHEY, CDR2 SVGAGI. The V end was cut by 5 bases, the J end by 3 bases, with 14 bases between. The CDR3 bases are TGTGCCAGCAGTCCCGGGTACCTTGGCTACAATGAGCAGTTCTTC. Its translation is CASSPGYLGYNEQFF.

There are many counts of this clonotype. This rearrangement joins TRBV5-1 to TRBJ2-1; weak D call: TRBD1 (6 bases). The CDR3 is 15 amino acids. V was cut by 4 bases and J by 7 bases, with 18 bases left in between. Germline CDR1 reads SGHRS; CDR2 reads YFSETQ. The CDR3 DNA sequence: TGCGCCAGCAGCCTAGCCGGACAGAGTGGAAATGAGCAGTTCTTC. This codes for CASSLAGQSGNEQFF.

This clonotype showed up just once. As the CDR3 is not closed by the conserved phenylalanine or tryptophan, this likely results from a read error. As DNA, the CDR3 is TGTGGCACCCAGATGCGGCAGGGCGACAATGATCAGTTCTTA. It codes for CGTQMRQGDNDQFL. This chain joins TRBV11-2 and TRBJ2-1, with a possible D match to TRBD1 (5 bases). Germline loops: CDR1 SGHAT, CDR2 FQNNGV. The CDR3 sequence is 14 residues long.

Concerning this clonotype itself: Compared with germline, one end of the junction differs, possibly owing to a read error. This chain uses TRBV10-2 with TRBJ2-2; tentatively, D is TRBD2 (5 bases). CDR3 length equals 14 residues. Looked up from germline, CDR1 is WSHSY and CDR2 is SAAADI. CDR3 region: CANSASISTGELYF. For the CDR3, the DNA is TGCGCCAACAGTGCTAGCATATCCACCGGGGAGCTGTATTTT.